This T cell receptor beta chain was captured in a study of beta chain features in type 1 diabetes. Study-level findings and limits: TCRB repertoires of naive, central memory and Treg cells appeared more similar among patients than among healthy donors. Equally in patients and controls, shorter templates might have been favored by PCR.

The whole isolated RNA underwent reverse transcription, so sequencing captured expressed TCRB transcripts. Read counts averaged approximately 3.3 million for samples of naive, central memory and regulatory T cells. Sequencing used immunoSEQ multiplex PCR; TCRdb keeps in-frame clones, though not all of them. The sample carries fewer than 400,000 clones, roughly 8% recorded once. As for this clone: Its antigen is currently unknown.

The trim removed 2 bases at V and 3 bases at J, leaving 2 bases unmatched. The germline CDR1 and CDR2 sequences are SGHKS and YYEKEE (reference sequence). The CDR3 contains 13 residues. The rearrangement uses TRBV5-5 and TRBJ2-7; 7 nucleotides align to TRBD1. This receptor was obtained from a young woman in good health. The source material was central memory CD4+ T cells from blood. CDR3 residues: CASSLRQGYEQYF. CDR3 coding DNA: TGTGCCAGCAGCTTAAGACAGGGCTACGAGCAGTACTTC.